A selection of T cell receptor beta chains follows, all from one sample in a study of T cells in tumors after PD-1 blockade. TCRdb keeps only in-frame clones here, not all; method: immunoSEQ multiplex PCR. This sample has 6,500 to 9,500 clones, with approximately 67% found just once. The material was tumor tissue, obtained after anti-PD-1 treatment. These receptor sequences come from a human donor with basal cell carcinoma. Each CDR3 is given with its conserved first and last residue. D genes are given only for firm matches. The size entry is marked missing in some rows and otherwise reads once, few, many or a size class.

length	V	D	size	J	DNA	CDR3
9	TRBV5-4	-	-	TRBJ2-7	TGTGCCAGCAGAGTGAGGCCCCCCTTC	CASRVRPPF
15	TRBV18	-	-	TRBJ1-3	TGTGCCAGCTCACCATCTCCCTCTAGAGGAAACACCATATATTTT	CASSPSPSRGNTIYF
14	TRBV9	TRBD2	once	TRBJ2-5	TGTGCCAGCAGCGTAGCGGGGGGGCCAGAGACCCAGTACTTC	CASSVAGGPETQYF
15	TRBV4-3	-	once	TRBJ2-2	TGCGCCAGCAGCCAAGATGCCGACAGGACCGGGGAGCTGTTTTTT	CASSQDADRTGELFF
15	TRBV29-1	TRBD2	medium-sized	TRBJ2-1	TGCAGCGTTGAGGCTAGTTGGGGGGGTTACAATGAGCAGTTCTTC	CSVEASWGGYNEQFF
14	TRBV14	-	few	TRBJ2-2	TGTGCCAGCAGCCAAGTTTCAGGGCGCGGGGAGCTGTTTTTT	CASSQVSGRGELFF
16	TRBV5-1	-	-	TRBJ2-3	TGCGCCAGCAGCTTGGTCTTGGGTGCTAGCACAGATACGCAGTATTTT	CASSLVLGASTDTQYF
15	TRBV4-3	TRBD1	-	TRBJ1-2	TGCGCCAGCAGCCAATCAGGGGGCTCTAACTATGGCTACACCTTC	CASSQSGGSNYGYTF
17	TRBV4-2	-	-	TRBJ2-5	TGTGCCAGCAGCCCGGACGGTGGTACGGGGAAAGGGGAGACCCAGTACTTC	CASSPDGGTGKGETQYF
15	TRBV5-1	-	-	TRBJ1-4	TGCGCCAGCAGCTTGGCAGGAATAACTAATGAAAAACTGTTTTTT	CASSLAGITNEKLFF
15	TRBV27	TRBD1	-	TRBJ2-1	TGTGCCAGCAGTTCGGGACAGGGGATTAACAATGAGCAGTTCTTC	CASSSGQGINNEQFF
13	TRBV6-4	-	few	TRBJ1-2	TGTGCCAGCAGTGACTCGGGCAGCTATGGCTACACCTTC	CASSDSGSYGYTF
16	TRBV27	TRBD2	few	TRBJ2-7	TGTGCCAGCAGTGTTACCGGGACTAGCGGGTTCTACGAGCAGTACTTC	CASSVTGTSGFYEQYF
14	TRBV7-9	-	-	TRBJ1-1	TGTGCCAGCAGCAACCCCGCGGGTAGGACTGAAGCTTTCTTT	CASSNPAGRTEAFF
15	TRBV19	-	-	TRBJ2-1	TGTGCCAGTAGTATAGGTGGCGGGGGCTGGGATGAGCAGTTCTTC	CASSIGGGGWDEQFF
13	TRBV7-3	-	-	TRBJ1-4	TGTGCCAGCAGCTTATTACAGGGTGAAAAACTGTTTTTT	CASSLLQGEKLFF
13	TRBV7-2	-	-	TRBJ2-3	TGTGCCAGCAGCTCGGTCCCAGGAGATACGCAGTATTTT	CASSSVPGDTQYF
13	TRBV27	TRBD2	-	TRBJ2-4	TGTGCCAGCAGTACTAGCGGGAGAAACATTCAGTACTTC	CASSTSGRNIQYF
14	TRBV19	-	-	TRBJ1-4	TGTGCCAGTAGTAAGCTGGGCACTAATGAAAAACTGTTTTTT	CASSKLGTNEKLFF